Presented here are 4 T cell receptor beta chains from one specimen sequenced in a study of blood T cell repertoires in COVID-19. Method: immunoSEQ multiplex PCR; TCRdb's copy keeps in-frame clones and lacks some. Of 150,000 or so clones listed, roughly 88% are singletons. Input material: PBMCs or T cells enriched from blood (not recorded which). All receptors come from a man in his 70s who had been exposed to COVID-19.

V and J are TRBV18 and TRBJ1-2; D remains ambiguous. CDR1 is KGHSH and CDR2 is LQKENI in the germline V gene. This CDR3 is 17 amino acids long. V lost 3 bases, J lost 8 bases, and 25 bases lay in between. The chain's CDR3 is CASSPPRAGVSVGGYTF. The CDR3, as DNA: TGTGCCAGCTCACCTCCCCGGGCGGGTGTGTCGGTCGGGGGCTACACCTTC.

The CDR3: CASSADRSSYNEQFF. In DNA form, the CDR3 reads TGTGCCAGTAGTGCGGACAGGAGCTCCTACAATGAGCAGTTCTTC. The chain links TRBV19 to TRBJ2-1, with 7 bases lining up with TRBD1. The germline V gene has CDR1 LNHDA and CDR2 SQIVND (reference sequence). Trimming at V came to 5 bases and at J to 0 bases, leaving 4 bases not matched to a gene. The CDR3 spans 15 residues.

This rearrangement joins TRBV6-5 to TRBJ1-5; D unclear. CDR1 MNHEY and CDR2 SVGAGI come from the germline V gene. CDR3 size: 15 residues. Trimming shortened V by 5 bases and J by 4 bases, and 15 bases separated the two germline ends. Here the CDR3 reads CASSPKRRGNQPQHF. CDR3 DNA: TGTGCCAGCAGTCCAAAGAGGCGGGGAAATCAGCCCCAGCATTTT.

This chain links TRBV30 with TRBJ2-7; possibly TRBD1 for D (6 bases). V gave up 5 bases and J gave up 2 bases, with 13 bases separating them. The CDR3 has 13 amino acids. The germline V gene has CDR1 GTSNPN and CDR2 SVGIG (reference sequence). The CDR3 loop reads CAWEGGTPYEQYF. The CDR3 DNA is TGTGCCTGGGAGGGTGGGACACCCTACGAGCAGTACTTC.